The clone carrying this T cell receptor (beta chain) was seen a handful of times. As to treatment: treatment-naive control, cytoreductive nephrectomy. Profiled with immunoSEQ multiplex PCR; TCRdb holds only in-frame clones, not every one. This sample carries 10,000 to 12,000 clones, 58% of them seen once, and the ten largest clones take roughly 9.8%. This sample was taken from a study of radiation and T cells in renal cell carcinoma. The V gene's germline CDR1 is MNHEY and CDR2 SVGAGI. V dropped 0 bases and J dropped 6 bases, with 10 bases sitting between them. The CDR3 loop spans 14 amino acids. The TCR originated in a man aged 35-49 years with renal cell carcinoma. Specimen: tumor tissue, collected from a patient whose treatment was nephrectomy without radiotherapy. V usage is TRBV6-5 and J usage is TRBJ2-3, with unresolved D. The CDR3 loop reads CASSYSDGPDTQYF. Written as DNA, the CDR3 is TGTGCCAGCAGTTACTCGGACGGACCCGATACGCAGTATTTT.